What follows is one T cell receptor (beta chain) and its context. The antigen is not known. The CDR3 contains 15 residues. The V end was cut by 1 base, the J end by 3 bases, with 10 bases between. CDR1 is SGHTA and CDR2 is FQGNSA in the germline V gene. The protocol was immunoSEQ multiplex PCR, while the TCRdb copy is restricted to in-frame clones and leaves out a portion. The data contain fewer than 130,000 clones, roughly 90% of them singletons. The data are from a study of cytomegalovirus exposure and HLA in healthy donors. Overall study findings and caveats: Generally TCR sequences proved uncommon, though certain public TCRs appeared in numerous donors. Among the CMV-associated chains, a few were confirmed in vitro as specific for CMV antigens.

The study drew the donors from its approximately 130-subject validation cohort, separate from the roughly 710-subject first cohort. V is TRBV7-2 and J is TRBJ1-5, with a weak D call TRBD1 (6 bases). The receptor was derived from a woman between 18 and 29 years old in good health and CMV-seronegative. Sequencing was performed on PBMCs. The CDR3 DNA reads TGTGCCAGCAGCTTAGTAGGACAGACCAATCAGCCCCAGCATTTT. Protein: CASSLVGQTNQPQHF.